The 25 T cell receptor beta chains below come from one sample, sequenced in a study of blood T cell repertoires in COVID-19. TCRdb's copy holds only in-frame clones and misses some; the assay was immunoSEQ multiplex PCR. The sample has just over 60,000 clones; more than 65% are singletons. Material: peripheral blood. All receptors derive from a woman of 80 years or more with active or convalescent COVID-19.

CDR3 bases: TGTGCCAGCAGCAGGGACAGGACGATCACACAATCCTACAATGAGCAGTTCTTC. Its protein is CASSRDRTITQSYNEQFF. The gene calls are TRBV5-6 and TRBJ2-1; 8 nucleotides match TRBD1. The CDR3 covers 18 residues. Trimming at V came to 4 bases and at J to 1 base, leaving 13 bases not matched to a gene. Per germline, CDR1 SGHDT and CDR2 YYEEEE.

The rearrangement links TRBV10-1 to TRBJ2-7; D may be TRBD1 (8 bases). From germline, CDR1 is WNHNN and CDR2 SYGVQD (reference sequence). Trimming left V 10 bases short and J 5 bases short, with 21 bases between. The CDR3 consists of 14 residues. CDR3: CAIPTDREGHEQYF. The CDR3 bases are TGCGCCATCCCCACGGACAGGGAGGGCCACGAGCAGTACTTC.

The gene calls are TRBV3-1 (or the pseudogene TRBV3-2) and TRBJ2-1; 10 bases agree with TRBD2. Trimming cost V 3 bases and J 5 bases; bases outside gene matches: 4. There are 15 residues in the CDR3. Germline V CDR1 and CDR2: LGHDT, YNNKEL (reference sequence). The DNA of the CDR3 is TGTGCCAGCAGCCAGCTAGCGGGGGAGAACAATGAGCAGTTCTTC. The encoded protein is CASSQLAGENNEQFF.

The V call is TRBV5-1, the J call TRBJ1-1, with 8 bases identical to TRBD1. The germline V gene encodes CDR1 SGHRS and CDR2 YFSETQ. With 4 bases clipped from V and 4 bases from J, the junction kept 9 bases outside the gene matches. This CDR3 contains 15 residues. The CDR3 here is CASSVQGARSTEAFF. Here the CDR3 DNA reads TGCGCCAGCAGCGTCCAGGGGGCGCGTAGCACTGAAGCTTTCTTT.

V and J are TRBV6-5 and TRBJ1-1, with a weak D call TRBD1 (5 bases). Germline-derived CDR1 and CDR2 are MNHEY and SVGAGI. V was shortened by 0 bases and J by 0 bases, with 8 bases between the two germline ends. This CDR3 has 15 residues. The CDR3 here is CASSYSRAMNTEAFF. CDR3 in DNA: TGTGCCAGCAGTTACTCCAGGGCCATGAACACTGAAGCTTTCTTT.

The chain joins TRBV7-9 to TRBJ1-2; TRBD1 matches at 7 bases. V dropped 3 bases and J dropped 2; count of bases not matched to a gene: 6. The CDR3 covers 15 residues. CDR1 SEHNR and CDR2 FQNEAQ come from the germline V gene (reference sequence). CDR3 nucleotide sequence: TGTGCCAGCAGCTTCCCTGACAGGGCAAACTATGGCTACACCTTC. This gives the protein CASSFPDRANYGYTF.

The chain links TRBV19 to TRBJ1-1, with D tentatively TRBD1 (5 bases). The length of the CDR3 is 17 residues. The V end lost 2 bases, the J end lost 5 bases, and 21 bases lay between the germline ends. The germline CDR1 and CDR2 sequences are LNHDA and SQIVND (reference sequence). The CDR3 nucleotides read TGTGCCAGTAGTATATTTGGAGTAGTTGGGAGGGGAACTGAAGCTTTCTTT. Residues: CASSIFGVVGRGTEAFF.

J is TRBJ2-3 and V is TRBV10-1; 7 nucleotides align to TRBD1. Germline V gene sequence: CDR1 WNHNN, CDR2 SYGVQD (reference sequence). CDR3 length equals 13 residues. J was trimmed by 2 bases and V by 8 bases; bases with no gene match: 4. CDR3: CASGDRHTDTQYF. CDR3 nucleotide sequence: TGCGCCAGCGGGGACAGACACACAGATACGCAGTATTTT.

The J gene is TRBJ1-5, the V gene TRBV9; no clear D gene. CDR3 length: 15 amino acids. In germline, CDR1 is SGDLS, CDR2 YYNGEE. The germline V and J ends were trimmed by 7 bases and 0 bases, with 14 bases remaining between them. The CDR3 DNA reads as TGTGCCAGCGGCCCTTCACAGAATAGCAATCAGCCCCAGCATTTT. This gives the protein CASGPSQNSNQPQHF.

V gene TRBV5-4 combines with J gene TRBJ1-1; D is ambiguous. Trimming cost V 0 bases and J 2 bases, with 8 bases left between them. This CDR3 region has 14 residues. The germline gives CDR1 SGHNT, CDR2 YYREEE (reference sequence). CDR3 protein: CASSLGHANTEAFF. The CDR3 coding sequence is TGTGCCAGCAGCTTGGGACACGCTAACACTGAAGCTTTCTTT.

A few counts support this clone. V is TRBV4-2 and J is TRBJ1-5; 7 positions match TRBD1. Per the germline V gene, CDR1 is LGHNA and CDR2 is YNFKEQ. V lost 4 bases to trimming and J lost 6 bases; unmatched junction nucleotides: 18. CDR3 length: 18 residues. The CDR3 protein is CASSRRLLEGARGQPQHF. As DNA, the CDR3 is TGTGCCAGCAGCCGGCGACTATTAGAGGGGGCTCGGGGTCAGCCCCAGCATTTT.

This clone was seen once. The rearrangement links TRBV3-1 (or the pseudogene TRBV3-2) to TRBJ1-6; maybe TRBD1 (6 bases). The CDR3 covers 17 residues. CDR1 is LGHDT, CDR2 YNNKEL, per germline (reference sequence). Trimming shortened V by 2 bases and J by 7 bases, and 18 bases separated the two germline ends. The CDR3 here is CASSQPLGERGNSPLHF. The DNA of the CDR3 is TGTGCCAGCAGCCAACCGTTGGGGGAAAGGGGGAATTCACCCCTCCACTTT.

The rearrangement uses TRBV7-3 and TRBJ1-2; 8 bases are shared with TRBD1. After removal of 5 bases from V and 4 bases from J, the junction contained 9 bases not matched to a gene. The germline V gene encodes CDR1 SGHTA and CDR2 FQGTGA. This CDR3 contains 15 residues. Written as DNA, the CDR3 is TGTGCCAGCAGCGAAGGACAGGGAGAACTCTATGGCTACACCTTC. It codes for CASSEGQGELYGYTF.

CDR3 bases: TGTGCCAGCAGTTCAGGGGCAGATACGCAGTATTTT. Its protein product is CASSSGADTQYF. The rearrangement uses TRBV2 and TRBJ2-3, with D possibly TRBD1 on 6 matching bases. The CDR3 totals 12 residues. V lost 5 bases and J lost 4, with 7 bases in between. The germline V gene has CDR1 SNHLY and CDR2 FYNNEI.

CDR3 region: CASSWAPGAGANVLTF. The CDR3 coding sequence is TGTGCCAGCAGCTGGGCCCCAGGGGCTGGGGCCAACGTCCTGACTTTC. The chain joins TRBV7-2 to TRBJ2-6; the D gene is possibly TRBD1 (6 bases). The V and J ends lost 4 bases and 2 bases respectively, with 12 bases between them. Looked up from germline, CDR1 is SGHTA and CDR2 is FQGNSA. The CDR3 is 16 residues long.

CDR3 protein: CASSAYRGGSSYEQYF. CDR3 coding DNA: TGTGCCAGCAGCGCCTACAGGGGTGGGAGCTCCTACGAGCAGTACTTC. J is TRBJ2-7 and V is TRBV5-4, with TRBD1 matching 7 bases. Germline V gives CDR1 SGHNT, CDR2 YYREEE (reference sequence). With 4 bases clipped from V and 0 bases from J, the junction kept 10 bases outside the gene matches. This CDR3 contains 16 residues.

The genes are TRBV30 and TRBJ1-2; unclear D gene. Germline-derived CDR1 and CDR2 are GTSNPN and SVGIG (reference sequence). The CDR3 totals 11 residues. The V gene lost 0 bases and the J gene lost 9 bases, with 8 bases spanning the gap. CDR3 amino acids: CAWSVLSRYTF. Written as DNA, the CDR3 is TGTGCCTGGAGTGTCTTGTCCCGCTACACCTTC.

The V and J genes are TRBV10-3 and TRBJ2-1; D perhaps matches TRBD2 (6 bases). The CDR3 has 13 amino acids. Trimming shortened V by 2 bases and J by 14 bases, and 16 bases separated the two germline ends. From germline, CDR1 is ENHRY and CDR2 SYGVKD. The CDR3 loop is CAISEGEEGFKFF. In nucleotides, the CDR3 is TGTGCCATCAGTGAGGGCGAGGAGGGCTTTAAGTTCTTC.

This chain uses TRBV7-3 with TRBJ1-1; possibly TRBD1 for D (5 bases). Germline CDR1 SGHTA, CDR2 FQGTGA. V lost 5 bases and J lost 3, with 10 bases in between. The CDR3 length is 13 residues. CDR3 residues: CASSPGPDTEAFF. In DNA, the CDR3 is TGTGCCAGCAGCCCAGGGCCGGACACTGAAGCTTTCTTT.

This clone was observed a few times. The chain has TRBV5-8 and TRBJ2-1, with 15 bases matching TRBD2. The J segment lost 3 bases and the V segment lost 0 bases, leaving 1 base of the junction unmatched. Germline V lookup: CDR1 SGHTS, CDR2 YDEGEE. This CDR3 spans 17 amino acids. Here the CDR3 DNA reads TGTGCCAGCAGCTTGGGGACTAGCGGGGGGGGCTACAATGAGCAGTTCTTC. Translating it yields CASSLGTSGGGYNEQFF.

The chain couples TRBV2 to TRBJ2-5; possible D gene TRBD1, 6 bases. The germline V gene has CDR1 SNHLY and CDR2 FYNNEI. The CDR3 has 14 amino acids. V lost 5 bases to trimming and J lost 1 base, with 11 bases between them. CDR3 residues: CASSLRTVQETQYF. The CDR3 DNA follows: TGTGCCAGCAGTCTCAGGACAGTCCAAGAGACCCAGTACTTC.

This chain joins TRBV5-1 and TRBJ1-1, with unresolved D. The CDR3 totals 16 residues. The V end was cut by 0 bases, the J end by 4 bases, with 16 bases between. Germline V CDR1 and CDR2: SGHRS, YFSETQ. CDR3 sequence (DNA): TGCGCCAGCAGCTTGGGCCCAGGCGCTTGGGCCACTGAAGCTTTCTTT. Its protein is CASSLGPGAWATEAFF.

The chain joins TRBV6-2 or TRBV6-3 to TRBJ1-2; TRBD1 matches at 8 bases. The CDR3 runs to 15 residues. Trimming took 1 base from V and 7 from J; bases not matched to a gene: 8. Per the germline V gene, CDR1 is MNHEY and CDR2 is SVGEGT. CDR3 nucleotides: TGTGCCAGCAGTTACTTAGGACAGGGTCGGAGTGGCTACACCTTC. Translating gives CASSYLGQGRSGYTF.

This chain links TRBV7-9 with TRBJ1-1; the D gene is possibly TRBD1 (6 bases). The V gene's germline CDR1 is SEHNR and CDR2 FQNEAQ (reference sequence). V was shortened by 3 bases and J by 11 bases, with 19 bases between the two germline ends. This CDR3 comprises 14 residues. The DNA for the CDR3 is TGTGCCAGCAGCTTCTCTGACCTCAGGGGCAGGGCTTTCTTT. Translation: CASSFSDLRGRAFF.

This clone has more than one count but fewer than ten. The J gene is TRBJ2-7, the V gene TRBV5-1; D is possibly TRBD1 (6 bases). The CDR3 is 15 amino acids. Germline lookup yields CDR1 SGHRS and CDR2 YFSETQ. V dropped 0 bases and J dropped 0 bases, with 10 bases sitting between them. DNA for the CDR3: TGCGCCAGCAGCTTGGGACAGGTCAGCTCCTACGAGCAGTACTTC. Its protein is CASSLGQVSSYEQYF.